The 18 T cell receptor beta chains listed next were all sequenced from one sample in a study of beta chain features in type 1 diabetes. Expressed TCRB transcripts were sequenced, since all the RNA that had been isolated was reverse transcribed. Data came from immunoSEQ multiplex PCR; TCRdb stores just in-frame clones and leaves some out. The sample holds under 300,000 clones; approximately 24% are singletons and the top ten take 0.012%. Study-wide results and caveats: Moderately but significantly shorter TCRB CDR3s were found in Type 1 diabetes patients in all four CD4+ subsets.

Their recognized antigens are unknown. The sequenced material came from naive CD4+ T cells from blood. The receptors were sampled from a woman in her twenties or thirties with type 1 diabetes.

The chain couples TRBV6-5 to TRBJ1-5; tentatively, D is TRBD1 (5 bases). In germline, CDR1 is MNHEY, CDR2 SVGAGI. Deletions cut 6 bases from V and 5 bases from J, with 11 bases between. The CDR3 totals 13 residues. The chain's CDR3 is CASSQGGYQPQHF. The CDR3 DNA is TGTGCCAGCAGCCAGGGAGGATATCAGCCCCAGCATTTT.

The chain recombines TRBV18 with TRBJ1-3, with TRBD1 matching 9 bases. The CDR3 consists of 15 residues. Germline assignment: CDR1 KGHSH and CDR2 LQKENI. J gave up 8 bases and V 3 bases, and 8 bases lay outside the gene matches. The CDR3 DNA reads as TGTGCCAGCTCACCGACGGGACAGGGAGGAGACACCATATATTTT. Encoded protein: CASSPTGQGGDTIYF. Together with reference TRBV18 and TRBJ1-3, the CDR3 gives the full variable domain: NAGVMQNPRHLVRRRGQEARLRCSPMKGHSHVYWYRQLPEEGLKFMVYLQKENIIDESGMPKERFSAEFPKEGPSILRIQQVVRGDSAAYFCASSPTGQGGDTIYFGEGSWLTVV.

The V call is TRBV18, the J call TRBJ2-3; 8 bases map to TRBD1. The CDR3 totals 15 residues. The V segment lost 6 bases and the J segment 2 bases; nucleotides outside the gene matches: 7. Per the germline V gene, CDR1 is KGHSH and CDR2 is LQKENI. The chain's CDR3 is CASSVQGASTDTQYF. In nucleotides, the CDR3 is TGTGCCAGCTCTGTCCAGGGGGCTTCCACAGATACGCAGTATTTT. Drawing the rest from reference TRBV18 and TRBJ2-3, the complete variable domain is NAGVMQNPRHLVRRRGQEARLRCSPMKGHSHVYWYRQLPEEGLKFMVYLQKENIIDESGMPKERFSAEFPKEGPSILRIQQVVRGDSAAYFCASSVQGASTDTQYFGPGTRLTVL.

The chain has TRBV4-1 and TRBJ2-7; the match to TRBD1 covers 9 bases. This CDR3 contains 15 residues. From germline, CDR1 is MGHRA and CDR2 YSYEKL. V trimming: 1 base; J trimming: 3 bases; junction bases outside the gene matches: 4. The DNA of the CDR3 is TGCGCCAGCAGCCAAGTTGGGGGACAGGGCTACGAGCAGTACTTC. This gives the protein CASSQVGGQGYEQYF.

This clone was observed a few times. The DNA of the CDR3 is TGTGCCAGCAGCTTTACGGCTAGCGGGAGTCCGGGTGAGCAGTTCTTC. It encodes CASSFTASGSPGEQFF. J is TRBJ2-1 and V is TRBV7-3, with 10 bases fitting TRBD2. Germline CDR1 reads SGHTA; CDR2 reads FQGTGA. The CDR3 runs 16 residues. J lost 9 bases, V lost 3 bases, and 11 bases had no gene match. The full variable domain, with the rest looked up from reference TRBV7-3 and TRBJ2-1, is GAGVSQTPSNKVTEKGKYVELRCDPISGHTALYWYRQSLGQGPEFLIYFQGTGAADDSGLPNDRFFAVRPEGSVSTLKIQRTERGDSAVYLCASSFTASGSPGEQFFGPGTRLTVL.

On this clone: The sample has other DNA sequences that encode this CDR3 too. This chain uses TRBV19 with TRBJ2-5, with 9 bases lining up with TRBD1. The CDR3 is 14 amino acids. V shed 6 bases, J shed 5 bases, and the junction held 7 bases outside the gene matches. Germline values: CDR1 LNHDA, CDR2 SQIVND (reference sequence). The CDR3 loop reads CASRKQGAGETQYF. As DNA, the CDR3 is TGTGCCAGTAGGAAACAGGGGGCGGGGGAGACCCAGTACTTC. Supplemented by reference TRBV19 and TRBJ2-5, the full variable domain reads DGGITQSPKYLFRKEGQNVTLSCEQNLNHDAMYWYRQDPGQGLRLIYYSQIVNDFQKGDIAEGYSVSREKKESFPLTVTSAQKNPTAFYLCASRKQGAGETQYFGPGTRLLVL.

The chain combines TRBV7-9 with TRBJ1-4; unclear D gene. CDR3 length equals 12 residues. CDR1 is SEHNR, CDR2 FQNEAQ, per germline (reference sequence). Trimming pared 8 bases from V and 5 bases from J, leaving 9 bases between. The CDR3 reads CASGSSNEKLFF. The CDR3 DNA reads as TGTGCCAGCGGGAGTTCCAATGAAAAACTGTTTTTT.

There are a few counts of this clone. The J gene is TRBJ2-2, the V gene TRBV5-1; no reliable D call. The length of the CDR3 is 14 residues. V dropped 5 bases and J dropped 2 bases, with 10 bases sitting between them. Germline CDR1 reads SGHRS; CDR2 reads YFSETQ. The CDR3 coding sequence is TGCGCCAGCAGTTCGCACACCAACACCGGGGAGCTGTTTTTT. Residues: CASSSHTNTGELFF.

The chain combines TRBV29-1 with TRBJ1-1, with D hard to call. The length of the CDR3 is 13 residues. V was cut by 6 bases and J by 0 bases, with 11 bases left in between. The germline V gene has CDR1 SQVTM and CDR2 ANQGSEA. In DNA, the CDR3 is TGCAGCGTGGTGACAACCCTGAACACTGAAGCTTTCTTT. Translation gives CSVVTTLNTEAFF.

The V and J genes are TRBV27 and TRBJ2-7; maybe TRBD2 (5 bases). This CDR3 has 16 residues. CDR1 and CDR2 (germline): MNHEY, SMNVEV (reference sequence). Between the trimmed V and J ends, which lost 6 bases and 0 bases, there was a span of 18 bases. CDR3 sequence: CASSPGGSLSSYEQYF. DNA for the CDR3: TGTGCCAGCAGCCCGGGTGGGAGTTTAAGCTCCTACGAGCAGTACTTC.

The V gene is TRBV4-1, the J gene TRBJ1-1, with no clear D. The V end lost 6 bases, the J end lost 3 bases, and 17 bases lay between the germline ends. Germline V lookup: CDR1 MGHRA, CDR2 YSYEKL. The CDR3 contains 15 residues. The CDR3 reads CASRPGEGRDTEAFF. CDR3 in DNA: TGCGCCAGCAGACCTGGTGAGGGCCGGGACACTGAAGCTTTCTTT.

Only a few counts were recorded for this clone. CDR3 in DNA: TGCGCCAGCAGCTTGGATAAAGAGACCCAGTACTTC. As protein: CASSLDKETQYF. The chain employs TRBV5-1 and TRBJ2-5; D not certain. CDR1 is SGHRS and CDR2 is YFSETQ in the germline V gene. The length of the CDR3 is 12 residues. Trimming shortened V by 0 bases and J by 3 bases, and 3 bases separated the two germline ends. Together with reference TRBV5-1 and TRBJ2-5, the CDR3 gives the full variable domain: KAGVTQTPRYLIKTRGQQVTLSCSPISGHRSVSWYQQTPGQGLQFLFEYFSETQRNKGNFPGRFSGRQFSNSRSEMNVSTLELGDSALYLCASSLDKETQYFGPGTRLLVL.

The chain has TRBV5-1 and TRBJ2-3, with no clear D. Trimming removed 0 bases from V and 4 bases from J, with 3 bases in between. CDR1 is SGHRS, CDR2 YFSETQ, per germline. The CDR3 runs to 12 residues. The CDR3 nucleotides are TGCGCCAGCAGCTTGGCCTCAGATACGCAGTATTTT. This codes for CASSLASDTQYF.

The J gene is TRBJ1-1, the V gene TRBV18, with D possibly TRBD1 on 6 matching bases. Trimming stripped 3 bases from V and 0 bases from J, with 14 bases between. This CDR3 contains 16 residues. Germline CDR1 KGHSH, CDR2 LQKENI. CDR3 region: CASSPIIRDMNTEAFF. CDR3 DNA sequence: TGTGCCAGCTCACCGATCATCAGGGACATGAACACTGAAGCTTTCTTT.

In its sample, this clone was seen a few times. V is TRBV5-1 and J is TRBJ2-7; 7 positions match TRBD2. Germline lookup yields CDR1 SGHRS and CDR2 YFSETQ. V lost 6 bases, J lost 5 bases, and 2 bases stayed unmatched. The CDR3 is made up of 11 amino acids. CDR3 loop: CASKAGDEQYF. In nucleotides, the CDR3 is TGCGCCAGCAAGGCGGGGGACGAGCAGTACTTC.

V usage is TRBV7-3 and J usage is TRBJ2-2; tentative D call: TRBD1 (6 bases). The V and J ends lost 1 base and 3 bases respectively, with 9 bases between them. CDR1 SGHTA and CDR2 FQGTGA come from the germline V gene. The length of the CDR3 is 15 residues. Written as DNA, the CDR3 is TGTGCCAGCAGCTTAAGGCAGGGGTACACCGGGGAGCTGTTTTTT. It translates to CASSLRQGYTGELFF.

The CDR3 sequence is CASSTLSGVGEQYF. CDR3 coding DNA: TGTGCCAGCAGCACCCTATCGGGAGTGGGGGAGCAGTACTTC. The genes are TRBV11-2 and TRBJ2-7; D may be TRBD2 (6 bases). The germline V gene encodes CDR1 SGHAT and CDR2 FQNNGV. V was cut by 5 bases and J by 7 bases, with 18 bases left in between. This CDR3 comprises 14 residues.

This chain links TRBV9 with TRBJ2-2; tentatively, D is TRBD1 (6 bases). This CDR3 is built from 16 residues. Trimming left V 3 bases short and J 1 base short, with 13 bases between. Looked up from germline, CDR1 is SGDLS and CDR2 is YYNGEE. In DNA, the CDR3 is TGTGCCAGCAGCGAAGCAGGGGCCCAGAACACCGGGGAGCTGTTTTTT. Its translation: CASSEAGAQNTGELFF.